This TCR beta chain was recorded in a study of blood T cell repertoires in COVID-19. At the level of the study: Sites across the United States, Italy and Spain contributed samples from acute and convalescent COVID-19. In each case, the material was cDNA or gDNA derived from T cells, B-cell-depleted T cells, or PBMCs.

Original processing notes: By means of reference gene primer amplification, nucleated cell counts were estimated. Sequencing used immunoSEQ multiplex PCR; TCRdb keeps in-frame clones, though not all of them. V and J calls and clone size come straight from that table; D and trimming were deduced from the DNA. Of roughly 350,000 clones in the sample, roughly 90% were seen once. V lost 6 bases, J lost 8 bases, and 9 bases stayed unmatched. The CDR3 consists of 13 residues. Germline values: CDR1 WSHSY, CDR2 SAAADI. Sequencing was carried out using peripheral blood. The V gene is TRBV10-2, the J gene TRBJ1-1, with 7 nucleotides matching TRBD1. This clonotype was obtained from a woman between 65 and 79 years old with COVID-19, enrolled during active disease. The CDR3 DNA is TGCGCCAGCAGACTTGACAGGGAAAGAGAAGCTTTCTTT. Its protein product is CASRLDREREAFF.